Below are 7 T cell receptor beta chains sequenced from a single sample in a study of T-cell memory formation after mild COVID-19. TCRdb reprocessed the 5' RACE reads with MiXCR, giving one entry per CDR3 protein. This repertoire shows a few hundred thousand distinct CDR3 sequences, about a sixth found once; its top ten account for more than 20%. The sequencing input was PBMCs or a T cell subset sorted from them (not recorded which). Receptors originate from a young man who had mild COVID-19 (a few samples of this study predate the infection). Cell type and time point are not known.

The chain links TRBV28 to TRBJ1-1; 9 bases fit TRBD1. The germline V gene encodes CDR1 MDHEN and CDR2 SYDVKM. The CDR3 is 15 amino acids. V dropped 6 bases and J dropped 5; count of bases not matched to a gene: 10. The DNA of the CDR3 is TGTGCCAGCAGCCCCGGGGGGACAGGGAGGACTGAAGCTTTCTTT. It is translated as CASSPGGTGRTEAFF.

The chain has TRBV7-6 and TRBJ2-1, with TRBD1 matching 7 bases. Per germline, CDR1 SGHVS and CDR2 FNYEAQ. CDR3 length: 15 amino acids. The V and J ends lost 5 bases and 7 bases, in that order; junction bases with no gene match: 11. CDR3 sequence: CASSRRGQLLNEQFF. The CDR3 bases are TGTGCCAGCAGCAGACGGGGACAGTTACTAAATGAGCAGTTCTTC.

The chain joins TRBV5-1 to TRBJ2-1; D gene unclear. Germline CDR1 and CDR2: SGHRS and YFSETQ. V gave up 0 bases and J gave up 9 bases, with 7 bases separating them. This CDR3 is built from 12 residues. This chain's CDR3 is CASSLGQTEQFF. The CDR3 coding sequence is TGCGCCAGCAGCTTGGGGCAGACTGAGCAGTTCTTC.

The chain is built from TRBV7-9 and TRBJ2-2; 10 nucleotides agree with TRBD2. Germline CDR1 SEHNR, CDR2 FQNEAQ (reference sequence). The V gene end was trimmed by 5 bases and the J gene end by 8 bases; junction bases not matched to a gene: 8. This CDR3 is built from 15 residues. The CDR3: CASSESGGAGGELFF. In DNA form, the CDR3 reads TGTGCCAGCAGCGAGAGCGGGGGGGCCGGTGGGGAGCTGTTTTTT.

This chain links TRBV6-5 with TRBJ2-3; no clear D. This CDR3 is 16 amino acids long. CDR1 and CDR2 from the germline V gene are MNHEY and SVGAGI. V lost 6 bases, J lost 2 bases, and 18 bases lay in between. CDR3 protein: CASSPWTPGSTDTQYF. CDR3 nucleotide sequence: TGTGCCAGCAGCCCCTGGACGCCGGGTTCCACAGATACGCAGTATTTT.

V gene TRBV2 combines with J gene TRBJ2-7; D possibly corresponds to TRBD1 (5 bases). Trimming removed 2 bases at V and 4 bases at J, with 9 bases between. The CDR3 totals 13 residues. Germline V gene sequence: CDR1 SNHLY, CDR2 FYNNEI. The CDR3 is CASSELQGYEQYV. The DNA for the CDR3 is TGTGCCAGCAGTGAACTCCAGGGTTACGAGCAGTACGTC.

The rearrangement links TRBV6-2 or TRBV6-3 to TRBJ1-4, with D perhaps matching TRBD1 (6 bases). V lost 0 bases, J lost 2 bases, and 16 bases lay in between. The CDR3 extends over 18 amino acids. Per germline, CDR1 MNHEY and CDR2 SVGEGT. Written as DNA, the CDR3 is TGTGCCAGCAGTTACTCCCGCGGCCGAGGACAGACTAATGAAAAACTGTTTTTT. Protein sequence: CASSYSRGRGQTNEKLFF.